The subject of this entry is one T cell receptor (beta chain). The CDR3 consists of 15 residues. Trimming removed 5 bases from V and 6 bases from J; junction bases left unmatched: 9. Per germline, CDR1 SGHAT and CDR2 FQNNGV. This entry belongs to a study of blood T cell repertoires in COVID-19. Study-level information: Researchers got acute and convalescent COVID-19 samples from the United States, Italy and Spain. T cells, B-cell-depleted T cells, or PBMCs provided the cDNA or gDNA that served as material.

Method: immunoSEQ multiplex PCR; TCRdb's copy keeps in-frame clones and lacks some. Counted here are roughly 97,000 clones, 84% occurring once; the ten biggest clones make up 20% to 30%. The V gene is TRBV11-2, the J gene TRBJ2-2; 7 bases line up with TRBD2. This receptor was obtained from a man aged 55 to 70 with acute or convalescent COVID-19. The sample was peripheral blood. In DNA, the CDR3 is TGTGCCAGCAGCGCCCATGGCGGGAGTGCCGGGGAGCTGTTTTTT. The encoded protein is CASSAHGGSAGELFF.